This T cell receptor beta chain was found in a study of CD8+CD57+ T cells in acquired aplastic anemia. Study-wide background: Across the sorted CD4+ and CD8+ cells, DNA amounts averaged roughly 3.5 ug.

The TCR beta profiling, which covered VDJ combination and CDR3 sequence, was carried out using genomic DNA as the template. TCRdb redid the calling of the reads with MiXCR, one entry per CDR3 protein. Among some 170,000 distinct CDR3 sequences listed, roughly 48% were seen once. Unmatched junction bases numbered 5, after V lost 3 bases and J lost 7 bases. This CDR3 is 12 amino acids long. Germline lookup yields CDR1 DFQATT and CDR2 SNEGSKA (reference sequence). By flow cytometry, patients selected for sequencing had shown an expansion of CD8+CD57+ cells. The chain couples TRBV20-1 to TRBJ1-2; 7 positions agree with TRBD1. Sequencing was performed on sorted CD4+, CD8+, or CD8+CD57+ T cells (not recorded which) from PBMCs. This receptor was identified in a human donor with aplastic anemia. CDR3 loop: CSASKGAGGYTF. Written as DNA, the CDR3 is TGCAGTGCTAGTAAGGGGGCTGGTGGCTACACCTTC.